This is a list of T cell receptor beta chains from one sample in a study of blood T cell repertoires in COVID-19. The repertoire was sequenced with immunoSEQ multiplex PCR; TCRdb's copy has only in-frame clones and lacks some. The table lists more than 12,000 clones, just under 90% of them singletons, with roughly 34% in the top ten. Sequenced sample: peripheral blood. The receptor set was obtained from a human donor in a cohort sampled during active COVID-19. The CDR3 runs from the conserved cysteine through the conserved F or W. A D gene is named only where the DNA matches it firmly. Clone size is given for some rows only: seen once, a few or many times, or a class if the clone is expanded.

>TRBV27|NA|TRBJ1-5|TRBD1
CASRLTGYSNQPQHF
TGTGCCAGCAGGCTGACAGGGTATAGCAATCAGCCCCAGCATTTT
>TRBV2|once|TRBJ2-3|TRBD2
CASSDPSGRLDTQYF
TGTGCCAGCAGTGACCCCAGCGGGAGGTTGGATACGCAGTATTTT
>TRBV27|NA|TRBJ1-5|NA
CASRPLLGNNQPQHF
TGTGCCAGCAGACCCCTCCTTGGCAACAATCAGCCCCAGCATTTT
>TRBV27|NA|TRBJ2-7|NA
CASSWGGQDYEQYF
TGTGCCAGCAGTTGGGGGGGACAGGACTACGAGCAGTACTTC
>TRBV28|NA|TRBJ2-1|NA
CASSLLAHRESDSYNEQFF
TGTGCCAGCAGTTTATTAGCCCACCGGGAAAGTGACTCCTACAATGAGCAGTTCTTC
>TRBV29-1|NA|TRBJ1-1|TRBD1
CSVFDDRGTPGTEAFF
TGCAGCGTTTTTGATGACAGGGGCACCCCGGGGACTGAAGCTTTCTTT
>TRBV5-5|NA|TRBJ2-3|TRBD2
CASCTGTSGGAATDTQYF
TGTGCCAGCTGCACCGGGACTAGCGGGGGGGCTGCCACAGATACGCAGTATTTT
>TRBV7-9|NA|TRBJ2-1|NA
CASSLQGVGDEQFF
TGTGCCAGCAGCTTACAAGGGGTGGGCGATGAGCAGTTCTTC
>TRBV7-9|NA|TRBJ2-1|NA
CASSLVAGRAYNEQFF
TGTGCCAGCAGCTTAGTAGCCGGGAGAGCCTACAATGAGCAGTTCTTC
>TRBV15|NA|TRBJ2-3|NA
CATSRVEGDTQYF
TGTGCCACCAGCAGAGTCGAGGGAGATACGCAGTATTTT
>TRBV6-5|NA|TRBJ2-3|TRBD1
CASSYSRTGGTDTQYF
TGTGCCAGCAGTTACTCGCGGACAGGGGGCACAGATACGCAGTATTTT
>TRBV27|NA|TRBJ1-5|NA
CASSQDKRRGQPQHF
TGTGCCAGCAGTCAGGACAAGAGGAGGGGTCAGCCCCAGCATTTT
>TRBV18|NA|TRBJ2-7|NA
CASSPFSRVGSSYEQYF
TGTGCCAGCTCACCATTCTCGAGGGTAGGAAGCTCCTACGAGCAGTACTTC
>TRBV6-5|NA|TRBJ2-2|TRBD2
CATSAPSGNPGELFF
TGTGCCACCTCGGCGCCTAGCGGGAACCCCGGGGAGCTGTTTTTT
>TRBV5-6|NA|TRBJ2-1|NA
CASSSQGSGEQFF
TGTGCCAGCAGCTCTCAGGGTTCGGGTGAGCAGTTCTTC
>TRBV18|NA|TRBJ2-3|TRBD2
CASSAGLAGETIADTQYF
TGTGCCAGCTCAGCGGGACTAGCGGGAGAAACGATCGCAGATACGCAGTATTTT
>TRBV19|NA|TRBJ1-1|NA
CASSMGGPTAFF
TGTGCCAGTAGTATGGGAGGTCCGACAGCTTTCTTT
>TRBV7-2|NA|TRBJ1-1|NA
CASSYYPGGAFF
TGTGCCAGCAGCTACTACCCGGGCGGGGCTTTCTTT
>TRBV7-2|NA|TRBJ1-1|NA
CASSLILDINTEAFF
TGTGCCAGCAGCTTAATCCTGGACATAAACACTGAAGCTTTCTTT
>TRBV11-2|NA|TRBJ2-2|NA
CASSLVWLRDNANTGELFF
TGTGCCAGCAGCTTAGTCTGGCTCAGGGACAACGCGAACACCGGGGAGCTGTTTTTT
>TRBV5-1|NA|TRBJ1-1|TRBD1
CASSFPSTDRGGTEAFF
TGCGCCAGCAGCTTTCCTTCTACAGACAGGGGGGGTACTGAAGCTTTCTTT
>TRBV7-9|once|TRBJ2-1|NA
CASSPGSGSKLNEQFF
TGTGCCAGCAGCCCGGGGTCGGGCAGCAAGCTCAATGAGCAGTTCTTC
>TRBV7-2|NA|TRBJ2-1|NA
CASSLGGATYNEQFF
TGTGCCAGCAGCTTAGGAGGTGCGACCTACAATGAGCAGTTCTTC
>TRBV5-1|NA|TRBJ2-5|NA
CASSLAVGGPSETQYF
TGCGCCAGCAGCTTGGCCGTCGGAGGGCCCTCAGAGACCCAGTACTTC
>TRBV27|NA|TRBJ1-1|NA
CASRAGLGTEAFF
TGTGCCAGCCGGGCGGGATTAGGCACTGAAGCTTTCTTT
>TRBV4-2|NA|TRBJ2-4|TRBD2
CASSQDVLAGKLAKNIQYF
TGTGCCAGCAGCCAAGATGTGCTAGCGGGGAAATTAGCCAAAAACATTCAGTACTTC
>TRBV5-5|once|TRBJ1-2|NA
CASSHGPWTDSNGYTF
TGTGCCAGCAGCCATGGGCCATGGACAGATTCTAATGGCTACACCTTC
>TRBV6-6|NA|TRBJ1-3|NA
CASSYVNSGNTIYF
TGTGCCAGCAGTTACGTCAACTCTGGAAACACCATATATTTT
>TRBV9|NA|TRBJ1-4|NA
CASSVAVGATNEKLFF
TGTGCCAGCAGCGTAGCGGTCGGGGCAACTAATGAAAAACTGTTTTTT
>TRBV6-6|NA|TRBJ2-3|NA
CASSSNQGDTQYF
TGTGCCAGCAGTTCCAATCAGGGAGATACGCAGTATTTT
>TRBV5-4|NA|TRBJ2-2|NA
CASSFWGESTGELFF
TGTGCCAGCAGCTTTTGGGGGGAGTCCACCGGGGAGCTGTTTTTT
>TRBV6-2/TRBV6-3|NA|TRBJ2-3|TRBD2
CASSLGREGAADTQYF
TGTGCCAGCAGCCTGGGTCGGGAGGGCGCGGCGGATACGCAGTATTTT
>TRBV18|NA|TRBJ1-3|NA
CASSWDTSSGNTIYF
TGTGCCAGCTCCTGGGACACGTCCTCTGGAAACACCATATATTTT
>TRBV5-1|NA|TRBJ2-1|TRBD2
CASRYTGTSGHNEQFF
TGCGCCAGCAGATATACCGGGACTAGCGGACACAATGAGCAGTTCTTC
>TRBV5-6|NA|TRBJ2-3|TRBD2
CASSLTSESTDTQYF
TGTGCCAGCAGCTTAACTAGCGAGAGCACAGATACGCAGTATTTT
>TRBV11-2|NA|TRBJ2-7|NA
CASSLDHGSSYEQYF
TGTGCCAGCAGCTTAGATCATGGGAGCTCCTACGAGCAGTACTTC
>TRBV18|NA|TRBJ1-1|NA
CASSLSSTEAFF
TGTGCCAGCTCCCTTTCGTCCACTGAAGCTTTCTTT
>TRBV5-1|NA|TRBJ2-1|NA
CASSLDSDSEQFF
TGCGCCAGCAGCTTGGATAGTGATAGTGAGCAGTTCTTC
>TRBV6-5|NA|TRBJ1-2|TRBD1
CASSWTGTKANYGYTF
TGTGCCAGCAGTTGGACAGGCACCAAAGCTAACTATGGCTACACCTTC
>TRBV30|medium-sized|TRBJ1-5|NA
CAWSLNRGQPQHF
TGTGCCTGGAGTTTAAATAGGGGGCAGCCCCAGCATTTT
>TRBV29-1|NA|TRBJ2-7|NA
CSVEEPQPTQQYEQYF
TGCAGCGTTGAAGAACCTCAACCGACACAGCAGTACGAGCAGTACTTC
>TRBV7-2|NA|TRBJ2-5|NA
CASSLLLRRQETQYF
TGTGCCAGCAGCCTCCTTTTAAGGAGGCAAGAGACCCAGTACTTC
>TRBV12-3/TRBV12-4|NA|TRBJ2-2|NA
CASRRQLIGELFF
TGTGCCAGCAGGCGACAGCTCATCGGGGAGCTGTTTTTT
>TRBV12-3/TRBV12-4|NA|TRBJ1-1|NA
CASSLGQTEAFF
TGTGCCAGCAGTTTAGGGCAAACTGAAGCTTTCTTT
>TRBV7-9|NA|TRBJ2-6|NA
CASSFPGHLALSGANVLTF
TGTGCCAGCAGCTTTCCGGGACACCTAGCACTCTCTGGGGCCAACGTCCTGACTTTC
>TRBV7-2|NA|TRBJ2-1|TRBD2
CASTPRREDEQFF
TGTGCCAGCACCCCTCGGCGGGAGGATGAGCAGTTCTTC
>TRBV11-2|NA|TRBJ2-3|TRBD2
CASSTGLSTDTQYF
TGTGCCAGCAGCACGGGACTAAGCACAGATACGCAGTATTTT
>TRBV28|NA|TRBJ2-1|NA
CAANPGGEGNEQFF
TGTGCCGCGAACCCGGGGGGCGAGGGGAATGAGCAGTTCTTC
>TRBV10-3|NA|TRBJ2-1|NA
CAISDAGVSYNEQFF
TGTGCCATCAGTGACGCAGGGGTCTCCTACAATGAGCAGTTCTTC
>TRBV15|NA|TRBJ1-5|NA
CATSRESSYSNQPQHF
TGTGCCACCAGCAGAGAGAGCTCCTATAGCAATCAGCCCCAGCATTTT
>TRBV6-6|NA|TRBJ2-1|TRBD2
CASTRGLAGYNEQFF
TGTGCCAGCACCCGCGGCTTAGCGGGTTACAATGAGCAGTTCTTC
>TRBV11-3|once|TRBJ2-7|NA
CASSEGAYEQYF
TGTGCCAGCAGTGAGGGAGCCTACGAGCAGTACTTC
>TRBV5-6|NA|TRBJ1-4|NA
CASSLGVGGIREKLFF
TGTGCCAGCAGCTTGGGGGTCGGGGGGATTCGTGAAAAACTGTTTTTT